This T cell receptor beta chain emerged from a study of shared clonotypes between healthy human individuals. Study results and limitations: The generation probabilities recorded for non-shared clonotypes fell below those of clonotypes shared by all four donors. Rarefaction demonstrated incomplete sorted-subset sequencing despite large depth. Clonotypes that were shared across a handful of donors made up about 4.5% of naive CD4 clonotypes. Represented genetic and exposure-history diversity was restricted by having few donors.

About this clone itself: Its specificity is unknown.

TCRdb's copy holds only in-frame clones and misses some; the assay was immunoSEQ multiplex PCR. The sample lists about 2.4 million clones, 90% to 95% seen once, with roughly 0.15% in the top ten. V was pared by 4 bases and J by 4 bases, with 4 bases of the junction left unmatched. The CDR3 spans 15 residues. Germline V gene sequence: CDR1 MNHNS, CDR2 SASEGT. What was sequenced was naive CD4+ T cells sorted from blood. As to subset: CD45RA+ positively selected. This receptor was taken from a man between 18 and 35 years old in good health. The chain employs TRBV6-1 and TRBJ2-2, with 9 bases that match TRBD2. CDR3 DNA sequence: TGTGCCAGCAGTGTTGGACTAGCGAGCACCGGGGAGCTGTTTTTT. Amino acids: CASSVGLASTGELFF.